Following are 32 T cell receptor beta chains from one sample sequenced in a study of read filtering for tumor transcriptome and immune sequencing. This library used approximately 370 ng RNA and molecular barcoded adaptors spanning alpha/delta and beta/gamma chains. MiXCR, applied by TCRdb to the reads, yields one record per CDR3 protein. The data contain 100,000 to 150,000 distinct CDR3 sequences, 10% to 15% of them singletons. Sequencing was performed on a population of CD138-negative cells sorted from bone marrow. These receptor sequences come from a donor aged 40 or older with multiple myeloma.

This clonotype was picked up many times. The chain employs TRBV9 and TRBJ2-5; D is ambiguous. V lost 2 bases, J lost 1 base, and 9 bases lay in between. The CDR3 totals 14 residues. Germline V gives CDR1 SGDLS, CDR2 YYNGEE. CDR3 coding DNA: TGTGCCAGCAGCGTGTCGACATCCCAAGAGACCCAGTACTTC. It translates to CASSVSTSQETQYF.

The table lists this clonotype with many counts. The chain employs TRBV27 and TRBJ1-4; 9 bases agree with TRBD1. The CDR3 has 15 residues. From germline, CDR1 is MNHEY and CDR2 SMNVEV (reference sequence). The V segment lost 5 bases and the J segment 5 bases; nucleotides outside the gene matches: 6. CDR3 DNA: TGTGCCAGCAGTCCCGGGACAGGGAGCAATGAAAAACTGTTTTTT. It codes for CASSPGTGSNEKLFF.

This clonotype was detected ten times or more. This chain links TRBV6-5 with TRBJ2-1; no clear D. The CDR3 length is 17 residues. Deletions cut 2 bases from V and 0 bases from J, with 14 bases between. Germline values: CDR1 MNHEY, CDR2 SVGAGI. The CDR3, as DNA: TGTGCCAGCAGTTACGGCACCATTACGGGCTCCTACAATGAGCAGTTCTTC. As protein: CASSYGTITGSYNEQFF.

This chain connects TRBV20-1 to TRBJ2-1, with no clear D. The CDR3 covers 13 residues. Trimming stripped 3 bases from V and 9 bases from J, with 15 bases between. The germline CDR1 and CDR2 sequences are DFQATT and SNEGSKA (reference sequence). The CDR3 region is CSASRPGVREQFF. The DNA for the CDR3 is TGCAGTGCTAGTCGCCCCGGTGTTCGTGAGCAGTTCTTC.

This clonotype was recorded at least ten times. The rearrangement links TRBV6-1 to TRBJ1-2; D is possibly TRBD1 (5 bases). V lost 6 bases, J lost 7 bases, and 12 bases lay in between. CDR1 is MNHNS, CDR2 SASEGT, per germline. The CDR3 is 12 residues long. CDR3 coding DNA: TGTGCCAGCAGGGCCGGGGCGCCTGGCTACACCTTC. Its translation: CASRAGAPGYTF.

This clonotype was recorded at least ten times. The chain joins TRBV20-1 to TRBJ2-2; TRBD2 might be the D (6 bases). Germline-derived CDR1 and CDR2 are DFQATT and SNEGSKA (reference sequence). Trimming took 2 bases from V and 1 from J, leaving 20 bases between them. There are 18 residues in the CDR3. The CDR3 DNA is TGCAGTGCTAGAAGCGGGTATCAAAAGGGCCTGAACACCGGGGAGCTGTTTTTT. It codes for CSARSGYQKGLNTGELFF.

Comment on this clonotype: With a much larger clone just one base away, this may be a read error. The rearrangement uses TRBV12-3 or TRBV12-4 and TRBJ1-5; a weak D match, TRBD1 (6 bases). Trimming cost V 6 bases and J 7 bases, with 13 bases left between them. There are 13 residues in the CDR3. The CDR3 DNA sequence: TGTGCCAGCAGCATCCTCGGGGGCCAGCCCCAGCATTTT. Amino acid sequence: CASSILGGQPQHF.

This clonotype showed up many times. The V call is TRBV24-1, the J call TRBJ1-2, with D perhaps matching TRBD1 (5 bases). V lost 3 bases and J lost 4, with 11 bases in between. Germline CDR1 reads KGHDR; CDR2 reads SFDVKD. CDR3 length: 14 amino acids. The CDR3 nucleotides read TGTGCCACCAGTGATGCGACAGAAGTCTATGGCTACACCTTC. This sequence encodes CATSDATEVYGYTF.

In its sample, this clonotype was seen a few times. This may arise from a read error, as a much more abundant clone is one base away. This chain connects TRBV2 to TRBJ1-2; D call uncertain. Germline V gene sequence: CDR1 SNHLY, CDR2 FYNNEI. With 6 bases removed from V and 3 bases from J, the gap between germline ends came to 14 bases. There are 14 residues in the CDR3. CDR3 region: CASRERHGHYGYTF. In DNA form, the CDR3 reads TGTGCCAGCAGAGAGAGACACGGACACTATGGCTACACCTTC.

Many counts were recorded for this clonotype. The chain is built from TRBV9 and TRBJ2-2, with 8 bases that match TRBD2. The trim removed 4 bases at V and 5 bases at J, leaving 10 bases unmatched. From germline, CDR1 is SGDLS and CDR2 YYNGEE. CDR3 length: 16 amino acids. Here the CDR3 DNA reads TGTGCCAGCAGCAGCTTAGCGGGGTCTGGTACCGGGGAGCTGTTTTTT. It yields the protein CASSSLAGSGTGELFF.

This clonotype was counted at least ten times. The V and J genes are TRBV5-1 and TRBJ1-1, with 8 bases matching TRBD1. V lost 6 bases and J lost 1; bases outside the gene matches: 11. The germline CDR1 and CDR2 sequences are SGHRS and YFSETQ. This CDR3 region has 16 residues. CDR3 loop: CASISNPGTGNTEAFF. In DNA, the CDR3 is TGCGCCAGCATATCAAACCCGGGGACAGGGAACACTGAAGCTTTCTTT.

This clonotype was counted many times. The genes are TRBV4-2 and TRBJ2-7; 7 positions agree with TRBD1. V was pared by 0 bases and J by 1 base, with 6 bases of the junction left unmatched. The CDR3 sequence is 16 residues long. The germline CDR1 and CDR2 sequences are LGHNA and YNFKEQ. The CDR3 nucleotides read TGTGCCAGCAGCCAAGAAGGGACAGCCGCATCCTACGAGCAGTACTTC. This translates into CASSQEGTAASYEQYF.

As regards this clonotype: It may be a read error: a sequence one base away is much more abundant. This chain joins TRBV27 and TRBJ2-3, with 13 bases lining up with TRBD2. CDR1 and CDR2 (germline): MNHEY, SMNVEV (reference sequence). The CDR3 extends over 19 amino acids. The ends lost 3 bases at V and 2 bases at J; junction bases unmatched: 11. The CDR3 DNA reads TGTGCCAGCAGTTTTCGTACAGGGGGACTAGCGGGGCTCACAGATACGCAGTATTTT. This gives the protein CASSFRTGGLAGLTDTQYF.

This clonotype was seen only a few times. CDR3 loop: CSVEVGNTIYF. The CDR3 DNA reads as TGCAGCGTTGAGGTTGGAAACACCATATATTTT. The rearrangement links TRBV29-1 to TRBJ1-3; D is unclear. CDR1 and CDR2 from the germline V gene are SQVTM and ANQGSEA. The ends were cut back, 3 bases at V and 3 bases at J, with 3 bases in the middle. This CDR3 has 11 amino acids.

This clonotype was recorded at least ten times. This rearrangement joins TRBV27 to TRBJ1-1; 12 nucleotides align to TRBD1. This CDR3 spans 16 amino acids. Germline-derived CDR1 and CDR2 are MNHEY and SMNVEV (reference sequence). V shed 4 bases, J shed 0 bases, and the junction held 3 bases outside the gene matches. The CDR3 loop reads CASSSGTGGLNTEAFF. In DNA, the CDR3 is TGTGCCAGCAGTTCGGGGACAGGGGGCTTGAACACTGAAGCTTTCTTT.

This clonotype was seen at least ten times. The V gene is TRBV20-1, the J gene TRBJ2-7; a possible D gene is TRBD2 (7 bases). V was cut by 1 base and J by 0 bases, with 10 bases left in between. Per the germline V gene, CDR1 is DFQATT and CDR2 is SNEGSKA (reference sequence). This CDR3 has 14 amino acids. CDR3 amino acids: CSARGGGDSYEQYF. The CDR3 DNA is TGCAGTGCTAGAGGAGGGGGGGACTCCTACGAGCAGTACTTC.

Worth noting for this clonotype: Being one base from a much bigger clone, this may be a read error. The chain combines TRBV10-3 with TRBJ1-1, with D perhaps TRBD1 (6 bases). This CDR3 is built from 11 residues. Germline values: CDR1 ENHRY, CDR2 SYGVKD. With 6 bases removed from V and 6 bases from J, the gap between germline ends came to 8 bases. CDR3 nucleotide sequence: TGTGCCATCAGGGCAGGGGCTGAAGCTTTCTTT. This encodes CAIRAGAEAFF.

This clonotype was observed at least ten times. The chain employs TRBV11-2 and TRBJ2-1, with 11 bases that match TRBD2. The trim removed 5 bases at V and 0 bases at J, leaving 9 bases unmatched. There are 18 residues in the CDR3. CDR1 is SGHAT and CDR2 is FQNNGV in the germline V gene. CDR3: CASSPGTSGRGSYNEQFF. CDR3 in DNA: TGTGCCAGCAGCCCCGGGACTAGCGGAAGGGGCTCCTACAATGAGCAGTTCTTC. The whole variable domain, remainder taken from reference TRBV11-2 and TRBJ2-1, is EAGVAQSPRYKIIEKRQSVAFWCNPISGHATLYWYQQILGQGPKLLIQFQNNGVVDDSQLPKDRFSAERLKGVDSTLKIQPAKLEDSAVYLCASSPGTSGRGSYNEQFFGPGTRLTVL.

With regard to this clonotype: This sequence may be a read error, since a much larger clone differs from it by one base. CDR3 in amino acids: CASSPSERSERADTQYF. Written as DNA, the CDR3 is TGTGCCAGCAGCCCTTCGGAGAGGAGCGAGAGGGCCGATACGCAGTATTTT. The rearrangement links TRBV3-1 to TRBJ2-3; tentatively, D is TRBD2 (5 bases). Looked up from germline, CDR1 is LGHDT and CDR2 is YNNKEL (reference sequence). Trimming removed 4 bases from V and 6 bases from J, with 23 bases in between. This CDR3 is built from 17 residues.

There are many counts of this clonotype. The rearrangement links TRBV29-1 to TRBJ2-3, with D perhaps TRBD2 (5 bases). The CDR3 contains 13 residues. Between the trimmed V and J ends, which lost 8 bases and 1 base, there was a span of 13 bases. Germline V gene data show CDR1 as SQVTM and CDR2 as ANQGSEA. The CDR3 protein is CSLEGRGTDTQYF. The DNA of the CDR3 is TGCAGCTTGGAAGGGCGGGGCACAGATACGCAGTATTTT.

The sample holds many counts of this clonotype. V usage is TRBV20-1 and J usage is TRBJ2-3; 8 positions match TRBD2. The trim removed 5 bases at V and 6 bases at J, leaving 10 bases unmatched. The CDR3 spans 14 residues. Germline V gene data show CDR1 as DFQATT and CDR2 as SNEGSKA (reference sequence). CDR3: CSAESGSAPDTQYF. The DNA of the CDR3 is TGCAGTGCTGAAAGCGGGAGCGCCCCTGATACGCAGTATTTT.

This clonotype has ten or more counts. V and J are TRBV3-1 and TRBJ2-2; 9 positions agree with TRBD2. This CDR3 is 16 amino acids long. V lost 4 bases to trimming and J lost 0 bases; unmatched junction nucleotides: 3. Germline loops: CDR1 LGHDT, CDR2 YNNKEL (reference sequence). The CDR3 DNA reads as TGTGCCAGCAGCCCGCCTAGCGGGGCGAACACCGGGGAGCTGTTTTTT. Protein: CASSPPSGANTGELFF. The variable domain in full, with the rest retrieved from reference TRBV3-1 and TRBJ2-2, is DTAVSQTPKYLVTQMGNDKSIKCEQNLGHDTMYWYKQDSKKFLKIMFSYNNKELIINETVPNRFSPKSPDKAHLNLHINSLELGDSAVYFCASSPPSGANTGELFFGEGSRLTVL.

This clonotype was counted at least ten times. This chain links TRBV7-2 with TRBJ1-1, with D unresolved. Germline V lookup: CDR1 SGHTA, CDR2 FQGNSA. V was pared by 2 bases and J by 3 bases, with 7 bases between. The CDR3 is 13 amino acids. The CDR3 region is CASSLNIDTEAFF. The CDR3 DNA follows: TGTGCCAGCAGCTTAAATATCGACACTGAAGCTTTCTTT.

This clonotype has at least ten counts. This chain uses TRBV5-6 with TRBJ2-3, with D maybe TRBD2 (6 bases). Trimming left V 3 bases short and J 7 bases short, with 9 bases between. Germline loops: CDR1 SGHDT, CDR2 YYEEEE. The CDR3 spans 12 residues. The CDR3 reads CASSWEAHTQYF. The DNA for the CDR3 is TGTGCCAGCAGCTGGGAGGCACATACGCAGTATTTT.

In its sample, this clonotype was seen many times. The V and J genes are TRBV4-2 and TRBJ2-1; possible D gene TRBD2, 7 bases. Germline V gene sequence: CDR1 LGHNA, CDR2 YNFKEQ. V lost 1 base, J lost 5 bases, and 12 bases lay in between. The CDR3 contains 15 residues. This CDR3 reads CASSQGDGGHNEQFF. The CDR3 DNA sequence: TGTGCCAGCAGCCAAGGTGACGGGGGGCACAATGAGCAGTTCTTC.

A few counts support this clonotype. The genes are TRBV28 and TRBJ2-7, with a tentative D call TRBD1 (5 bases). Germline-derived CDR1 and CDR2 are MDHEN and SYDVKM. Trimming removed 6 bases from V and 5 bases from J, with 8 bases in between. The CDR3 has 11 amino acids. This CDR3 is CASRLQDEQYF. CDR3 DNA sequence: TGTGCCAGCAGGCTACAGGACGAGCAGTACTTC.

This clonotype turned up a few times. Given a much more abundant clone one base away, this may be a read error. The rearrangement uses TRBV5-1 and TRBJ2-1; TRBD2 matches at 8 bases. Per germline, CDR1 SGHRS and CDR2 YFSETQ. This CDR3 comprises 16 residues. Trimming cost V 4 bases and J 8 bases; bases outside gene matches: 14. CDR3 amino acids: CASSLVAGGSGDEQFF. CDR3 DNA sequence: TGCGCCAGCAGCCTTGTCGCGGGGGGTTCAGGGGATGAGCAGTTCTTC. The entire variable domain, with the rest obtained from reference TRBV5-1 and TRBJ2-1, is as follows: KAGVTQTPRYLIKTRGQQVTLSCSPISGHRSVSWYQQTPGQGLQFLFEYFSETQRNKGNFPGRFSGRQFSNSRSEMNVSTLELGDSALYLCASSLVAGGSGDEQFFGPGTRLTVL.

This clonotype was picked up many times. The V gene is TRBV7-2, the J gene TRBJ2-7; 12 nucleotides agree with TRBD2. The CDR3 consists of 15 residues. In germline, CDR1 is SGHTA, CDR2 FQGNSA. V shed 0 bases and J 3 bases; nucleotides not matched to a gene: 0. CDR3 in amino acids: CASSLATSGSYEQYF. The CDR3 nucleotides read TGTGCCAGCAGCTTAGCGACTAGCGGGAGCTACGAGCAGTACTTC.

This clonotype has a count of ten or more. The J gene is TRBJ2-1, the V gene TRBV7-3; 10 bases align to TRBD2. V dropped 5 bases and J dropped 2; count of bases not matched to a gene: 6. This CDR3 region has 16 residues. Germline CDR1 and CDR2: SGHTA and FQGTGA. DNA of the CDR3: TGTGCCAGCAGCCCGCAAGCGGGAGGGCCCTACAATGAGCAGTTCTTC. Translated, it gives CASSPQAGGPYNEQFF.

This clonotype has at least ten counts. This chain uses TRBV2 with TRBJ1-1, with unresolved D. Between the trimmed V and J ends, which lost 6 bases and 4 bases, there was a span of 15 bases. The CDR3 runs to 14 residues. CDR1 is SNHLY and CDR2 is FYNNEI in the germline V gene. The CDR3 DNA reads TGTGCCAGCAGAACGGACGGTGAAGGCACTGAAGCTTTCTTT. Translating gives CASRTDGEGTEAFF.

This clonotype has a handful of counts. The rearrangement uses TRBV6-6 and TRBJ2-3, with 8 bases that match TRBD1. V gave up 6 bases and J gave up 3 bases; unmatched junction bases: 2. CDR3 length: 13 amino acids. Looked up from germline, CDR1 is MNHNY and CDR2 is SVGAGI (reference sequence). The CDR3 DNA sequence: TGTGCCAGCAGGAGGGACAGGACAGATACGCAGTATTTT. It encodes CASRRDRTDTQYF.

This clonotype came up many times. This CDR3 reads CASSLVVGEETQYF. The CDR3 DNA is TGTGCCAGCAGCTTAGTTGTGGGAGAAGAGACCCAGTACTTC. This rearrangement joins TRBV7-9 to TRBJ2-5; TRBD2 might be the D (5 bases). The V and J ends lost 1 base and 3 bases respectively, with 9 bases between them. Germline lookup yields CDR1 SEHNR and CDR2 FQNEAQ (reference sequence). The CDR3 consists of 14 residues.